The 5 T cell receptor beta chains listed next were all sequenced from one sample in a study of blood T cell repertoires in COVID-19. Data came from immunoSEQ multiplex PCR; TCRdb stores just in-frame clones and leaves some out. The data show about 170,000 clones, with about 90% seen just once and 0.95% to 1.5% held by the top ten. The sample consisted of PBMCs or T cells enriched from blood (not recorded which). The receptors stem from a human donor with acute COVID-19. The donor label of this sample is uncertain.

The V gene is TRBV4-2, the J gene TRBJ1-1; no firm D call. Germline-derived CDR1 and CDR2 are LGHNA and YNFKEQ. The CDR3 is made up of 14 amino acids. Trimming shortened V by 5 bases and J by 7 bases, and 17 bases separated the two germline ends. The CDR3: CASSEGIGRVEAFF. CDR3 DNA sequence: TGTGCCAGCAGCGAAGGAATAGGCCGGGTTGAAGCTTTCTTT.

In its sample, this clone was seen a few times. The chain combines TRBV4-1 with TRBJ2-1; 7 positions match TRBD1. J lost 9 bases, V lost 3 bases, and 8 bases had no gene match. There are 14 residues in the CDR3. Germline CDR1 and CDR2: MGHRA and YSYEKL. In DNA form, the CDR3 reads TGCGCCAGCAGCCATCTAGAGGGGGCGGGTGAGCAGTTCTTC. Translating it yields CASSHLEGAGEQFF.

This chain connects TRBV7-2 to TRBJ2-1; TRBD1 is a possible D gene (5 bases). The CDR3 runs to 16 residues. V gave up 6 bases and J gave up 7 bases, with 22 bases separating them. CDR1 is SGHTA, CDR2 FQGNSA, per germline. CDR3 protein: CASSLGLAGKGNEQFF. The DNA for the CDR3 is TGTGCCAGCAGTCTAGGGTTAGCCGGAAAGGGGAATGAGCAGTTCTTC.

This clone occurred a few times. The chain carries TRBV6-5 and TRBJ1-5; tentative D call: TRBD1 (5 bases). The CDR3 loop spans 14 amino acids. Looked up from germline, CDR1 is MNHEY and CDR2 is SVGAGI. Between the trimmed V and J ends, which lost 8 bases and 5 bases, there was a span of 16 bases. The DNA for the CDR3 is TGTGCCAGCGGACTACCGGGGGGGGATCAGCCCCAGCATTTT. Translated, it gives CASGLPGGDQPQHF.

The chain uses TRBV9 and TRBJ2-3; D remains unclear. V was trimmed by 5 bases and J by 2 bases, leaving 15 bases between them. In germline, CDR1 is SGDLS, CDR2 YYNGEE. This CDR3 contains 15 residues. The CDR3 loop reads CASRRSTKNTDTQYF. CDR3 in DNA: TGTGCCAGCAGAAGATCGACAAAAAACACAGATACGCAGTATTTT.